These 10 T cell receptor beta chains were sequenced from one sample in a study of T cell repertoires in aging, cancer and after chemotherapy. Multiplex touch-down PCR with TRB-A/B primers amplified rearranged V-D-J TRB sequences. TCRdb used MiXCR to reprocess the multiplex PCR reads, holding one entry per CDR3 protein. This sample carries roughly 4,500 distinct CDR3 sequences, around 20% of them seen once, and the ten largest clones take over 12%. Amplification of TCR beta used genomic DNA extracted from peripheral blood. Sequencing used blood. The receptors come from a human donor with a blood cancer.

This clonotype has just one count. This may come from a read error, since a much larger clone is one base off. The V gene is TRBV19, the J gene TRBJ1-2, with D possibly being TRBD1 (6 bases). Deletions cut 8 bases from V and 8 bases from J, with 15 bases between. The CDR3 runs 12 residues. CDR1 and CDR2 from the germline V gene are LNHDA and SQIVND (reference sequence). The CDR3 DNA is TGTGCCAGTGGTCCAGGGGCAGGGGGCTACACCTTC. It specifies CASGPGAGGYTF.

This clonotype was picked up a small number of times. This chain uses TRBV5-6 with TRBJ2-7, with TRBD1 identical over 10 bases. Trimming removed 4 bases from V and 2 bases from J; junction bases left unmatched: 9. Germline-derived CDR1 and CDR2 are SGHDT and YYEEEE. The CDR3 has 16 amino acids. In nucleotides, the CDR3 is TGTGCCAGCAGCGTTCCGGGACAGGGGTTAACCTACGAGCAGTACTTC. Its translation: CASSVPGQGLTYEQYF.

The V and J genes are TRBV12-3 or TRBV12-4 and TRBJ2-3; 7 positions match TRBD1. The CDR3 contains 17 residues. With V trimmed by 8 bases and J by 6 bases, 20 bases remained unmatched. CDR3 residues: CASRGARQGTKYDTQYF. Written as DNA, the CDR3 is TGTGCCAGCCGTGGGGCTCGACAGGGCACTAAATACGATACGCAGTATTTT.

CDR3 sequence reads: CSAAQGFNYGYTF. The DNA for the CDR3 is TGCAGTGCCGCACAGGGGTTTAACTATGGCTACACCTTC. The rearrangement links TRBV20-1 to TRBJ1-2, with 7 bases that match TRBD1. Germline V gene sequence: CDR1 DFQATT, CDR2 SNEGSKA (reference sequence). Trimming at V came to 6 bases and at J to 1 base, leaving 5 bases not matched to a gene. This CDR3 has 13 residues.

The V gene is TRBV20-1, the J gene TRBJ1-1; D remains unclear. V lost 7 bases, J lost 0 bases, and 9 bases lay in between. The germline CDR1 and CDR2 sequences are DFQATT and SNEGSKA (reference sequence). The CDR3 extends over 12 amino acids. Here the CDR3 DNA reads TGCAGTGTCACGAGGGTGAACACTGAAGCTTTCTTT. It specifies CSVTRVNTEAFF.

This clonotype appeared a single time. One junction end does not reproduce the germline sequence, and a read error may be involved. The chain employs TRBV7-9 and TRBJ2-4; D is possibly TRBD1 (5 bases). CDR3 size: 12 residues. Per the germline V gene, CDR1 is SEHNR and CDR2 is FQNEAQ (reference sequence). CDR3 loop: CASRLDSNIQYF. The CDR3, as DNA: TGTGCCAGCAGGTTAGACAGTAACATTCAGTACTTC.

This clonotype showed up just a few times. J is TRBJ1-6 and V is TRBV5-1; no firm D call. CDR1 is SGHRS, CDR2 YFSETQ, per germline. CDR3 size: 16 residues. Trimming removed 4 bases from V and 6 bases from J, with 17 bases in between. The CDR3 DNA follows: TGCGCCAGCAGCCCTCGAACAGTCTCCGCTAATTCACCCCTCCACTTT. Translating gives CASSPRTVSANSPLHF.

Regarding this clonotype: Possible read error: a much larger clone is one base away. This chain connects TRBV5-1 to TRBJ2-5; D remains unclear. Germline V gives CDR1 SGHRS, CDR2 YFSETQ. The CDR3 is 15 residues long. CDR3 DNA: TGCGCCAGCAGCTCCAATCCAGGCGGCCAAGAGACCCAGAACTTC. Protein: CASSSNPGGQETQNF.

This clonotype is medium-sized in the sample. The chain recombines TRBV14 with TRBJ2-2; D is undetermined. CDR1 is SGHDN, CDR2 FVKESK, per germline. Trimming removed 1 base at V and 3 bases at J, with 12 bases between. The CDR3 length is 16 residues. The CDR3 is CASSQVADWYTGELFF. CDR3 DNA sequence: TGTGCCAGCAGCCAAGTAGCCGACTGGTACACCGGGGAGCTGTTTTTT.

This clonotype is deemed large. The CDR3 bases are TGTGCCAGCAGTCTCCCTCCCGGGGGCGTGGGGGAGCTGTTTTTT. Translated, it gives CASSLPPGGVGELFF. The rearrangement uses TRBV6-6 and TRBJ2-2, with D perhaps TRBD1 or TRBD2 (6 bases each). The CDR3 is 15 amino acids. V dropped 5 bases and J dropped 8 bases, with 18 bases sitting between them. The germline V gene encodes CDR1 MNHNY and CDR2 SVGAGI (reference sequence).